This T cell receptor (beta chain) was profiled in a study of T cell repertoires in cytomegalovirus infection. TCRdb re-called the reads with MiXCR, one entry per CDR3 protein. The table lists almost 300,000 distinct CDR3 sequences, around 9.1% of them singletons, with less than 3% in the top ten. This clonotype was recorded a few times. CDR1 is SEHNR and CDR2 is FQNEAQ in the germline V gene (reference sequence). The CDR3 sequence is 13 residues long. V was pared by 7 bases and J by 4 bases, with 13 bases between. The chain has TRBV7-9 and TRBJ1-1; a weak D match, TRBD1 (6 bases). Sequencing used PBMCs. The receptor's source is a human donor in good health (CMV status not recorded). Some clones in this sample may be carry-over from other donors' samples. CDR3 DNA: TGTGCCAGCAACCGGGACAAGGGCACTGAAGCTTTCTTT. It specifies CASNRDKGTEAFF.